This paragraph covers one TCR beta chain sequence. Its antigen is not known. 13 Jbeta primers and 60 Vbeta primers were used for the PCR. How the authors handled the data: Some 9.9 million shared chains were among some 80 million unique TCR beta chains counted in a later analysis. The table came from immunoSEQ multiplex PCR; TCRdb's copy has only in-frame clones and leaves some out. V and J calls and clone size are those listed in that table; D and trimming were worked out from the DNA. The data contain just over 150,000 clones, roughly 80% of them singletons. The data belong to a study of cytomegalovirus exposure and HLA in healthy donors. Trimming stripped 1 base from V and 0 bases from J, with 15 bases between. Germline V lookup: CDR1 SGDLS, CDR2 YYNGEE. This CDR3 spans 17 amino acids. Study outcomes and limitations: A list of 150 to 200 TCR beta chains associated with cytomegalovirus was given. TRBV6-2, TRBV6-3 and some other V segments were unresolvable in 87-base-pair reads.

The chain couples TRBV9 to TRBJ2-3, with a possible D match to TRBD1 (5 bases). The receptor's source is a woman between 35 and 50 years old in good health and CMV-seronegative. Sequencing was done on a sample of PBMCs. DNA for the CDR3: TGTGCCAGCAGCGTAAGGGGCAGAATTTCTAGCACAGATACGCAGTATTTT. Translating gives CASSVRGRISSTDTQYF.